This passage covers 11 T cell receptor beta chains from one sample sequenced in a study of T cell responses to AZD1222 COVID-19 vaccine. Assay used: immunoSEQ multiplex PCR; TCRdb lists only in-frame clones, some missing. The data contain about 97,000 clones, roughly 84% of them singletons. Sequenced here: peripheral blood, sampled on day 0 of AZD1222 vaccination. The receptors shown here come from an adult in good health.

The chain has TRBV3-1 (or the pseudogene TRBV3-2) and TRBJ1-2; D gene uncertain. Trimming pared 5 bases from V and 5 bases from J, leaving 9 bases between. The V gene's germline CDR1 is LGHDT and CDR2 YNNKEL (reference sequence). The CDR3 sequence is 12 residues long. The CDR3 sequence is CASSSVLYGYTF. CDR3 DNA: TGTGCCAGCAGCTCGGTATTATATGGCTACACCTTC.

The gene calls are TRBV30 and TRBJ2-7; D uncertain. V was clipped by 3 bases and J by 3 bases, with 12 bases between them. The CDR3 length is 13 residues. Germline V CDR1 and CDR2: GTSNPN, SVGIG (reference sequence). In nucleotides, the CDR3 is TGTGCCTGGAGACCCCGTCCTGGCTACGAGCAGTACTTC. Translation: CAWRPRPGYEQYF.

On this clone itself: Other nucleotide sequences from this sample produce the same CDR3. The CDR3 region is CASSFRGNYGYTF. As DNA, the CDR3 is TGTGCCAGCAGCTTTCGGGGTAACTATGGCTACACCTTC. The chain is built from TRBV7-2 and TRBJ1-2, with unresolved D. Trimming left V 3 bases short and J 1 base short, with 6 bases between. CDR1 is SGHTA and CDR2 is FQGNSA in the germline V gene. This CDR3 is built from 13 residues.

This clone was found a few times. The rearrangement joins TRBV5-1 to TRBJ2-7; no clear D. In germline, CDR1 is SGHRS, CDR2 YFSETQ. The CDR3 length is 13 residues. V was pared by 1 base and J by 3 bases, with 8 bases between. CDR3 residues: CASSLNTGYEQYF. The CDR3 region has the DNA TGCGCCAGCAGCTTGAACACCGGCTACGAGCAGTACTTC.

V gene TRBV9 combines with J gene TRBJ2-2, with TRBD1 as a possible D gene (5 bases). The CDR3 runs 16 residues. Germline CDR1 and CDR2: SGDLS and YYNGEE. V dropped 0 bases and J dropped 2 bases, with 11 bases sitting between them. The CDR3 protein is CASSVEGRANTGELFF. Written as DNA, the CDR3 is TGTGCCAGCAGCGTAGAGGGCAGGGCAAACACCGGGGAGCTGTTTTTT.

V usage is TRBV11-1 and J usage is TRBJ2-2; D is uncertain. The CDR3 is made up of 12 amino acids. CDR1 SGHAT and CDR2 FQDESV come from the germline V gene (reference sequence). The V gene lost 5 bases and the J gene lost 5 bases, with 6 bases spanning the gap. The CDR3 nucleotides read TGTGCCAGCAGCCAAGGGACCGGGGAGCTGTTTTTT. Translation: CASSQGTGELFF. The variable domain in full, with the rest retrieved from reference TRBV11-1 and TRBJ2-2, is EAEVAQSPRYKITEKSQAVAFWCDPISGHATLYWYRQILGQGPELLVQFQDESVVDDSQLPKDRFSAERLKGVDSTLKIQPAELGDSAMYLCASSQGTGELFFGEGSRLTVL.

V usage is TRBV6-2 or TRBV6-3 and J usage is TRBJ1-5, with 8 positions matching TRBD1. The V gene end was trimmed by 2 bases and the J gene end by 4 bases; junction bases not matched to a gene: 7. CDR3 length: 16 residues. The V gene's germline CDR1 is MNHEY and CDR2 SVGEGT. CDR3 coding DNA: TGTGCCAGCAGTTACACCCCGGGACAGGAGAATCAGCCCCAGCATTTT. Translation gives CASSYTPGQENQPQHF.

The V call is TRBV4-1, the J call TRBJ2-7; D ambiguous. Trimming took 3 bases from V and 4 from J, leaving 13 bases between them. This CDR3 is 14 amino acids long. Germline V gene data show CDR1 as MGHRA and CDR2 as YSYEKL. The CDR3: CASSHGYGQYEQYF. DNA of the CDR3: TGCGCCAGCAGCCATGGTTACGGCCAATACGAGCAGTACTTC.

This clone was counted a single time. This sequence joins TRBV18 and TRBJ1-1; a possible D gene is TRBD1 (6 bases). V was pared by 6 bases and J by 2 bases, with 13 bases between. The germline CDR1 and CDR2 sequences are KGHSH and LQKENI. This CDR3 has 14 residues. The CDR3 DNA follows: TGTGCCAGCTCGCCAAACAGGGTAAACACTGAAGCTTTCTTT. This codes for CASSPNRVNTEAFF.

The rearrangement uses TRBV2 and TRBJ2-7; perhaps D is TRBD1 or TRBD2 (5 bases each). CDR1 SNHLY and CDR2 FYNNEI come from the germline V gene. The CDR3 has 17 amino acids. V lost 2 bases and J 3 bases, leaving 20 bases between the germline ends. CDR3 amino acids: CASSERWGKAPNYEQYF. As DNA, the CDR3 is TGTGCCAGCAGTGAAAGATGGGGGAAGGCCCCCAACTACGAGCAGTACTTC.

This clone was seen a single time. The rearrangement uses TRBV6-5 and TRBJ2-1, with 8 bases matching TRBD2. Germline V CDR1 and CDR2: MNHEY, SVGAGI. The ends lost 2 bases at V and 9 bases at J; junction bases unmatched: 12. This CDR3 is 16 amino acids long. The CDR3 sequence: CASSYHGGGLRGEQFF. CDR3 DNA sequence: TGTGCCAGCAGTTACCATGGCGGGGGGCTACGCGGTGAGCAGTTCTTC.